This TCR beta chain was sequenced for a study of control samples from healthy donors and cancer patients. Profiled with immunoSEQ multiplex PCR; TCRdb holds only in-frame clones, not every one. The sample holds tens of thousands of clones, roughly 85% seen once. This clone was seen more than once but under ten times. CDR3 length equals 15 residues. Germline loops: CDR1 MNHNY, CDR2 SVGAGI (reference sequence). With V trimmed by 6 bases and J by 1 base, 7 bases remained unmatched. The sequence came from a man aged 55 to 70 in good health. The sequencing input was blood. The V and J genes are TRBV6-6 and TRBJ1-1; 8 bases match TRBD1. This chain's CDR3 is CASSLTDRGNTEAFF. CDR3 sequence (DNA): TGTGCCAGCAGCCTTACTGACAGGGGGAACACTGAAGCTTTCTTT.